This passage covers 8 T cell receptor beta chains from one sample sequenced in a study of molecular identifiers for immune sequencing clone quantification. Each CDR3 protein is one row after TCRdb ran MiXCR on the PCR reads. The table has roughly 320,000 distinct CDR3 sequences, roughly 24% seen once; the top ten hold about 0.74%. The sample consisted of naive CD8+ T cells from blood, with Jurkat cell RNA spiked in. Subset given: FACS-sorted CD8+CD4-CCR7+CD45RA+ naive T cells. These TCRs come from a human donor in good health. Some libraries in this study had Jurkat cell RNA spiked in.

This clonotype was observed at least ten times. The chain recombines TRBV12-3 or TRBV12-4 with TRBJ1-5; D remains unclear. Trimming took 1 base from V and 3 from J, leaving 7 bases between them. The CDR3 spans 14 residues. The CDR3: CASSLEGPNQPQHF. The DNA for the CDR3 is TGTGCCAGCAGTTTAGAGGGTCCCAATCAGCCCCAGCATTTT.

To note about this clonotype: One junction end does not reproduce the germline sequence, and a read error may be involved. The chain carries TRBV28 and TRBJ2-6; D gene ambiguous. The CDR3 is 16 amino acids. CDR1 MDHEN and CDR2 SYDVKM come from the germline V gene. The CDR3 sequence is CASSLPWCSGANVLTF. CDR3 sequence (DNA): TGTGCCAGCAGTTTACCCTGGTGCTCTGGTGCCAACGTCCTGACTTTC.

V and J are TRBV6-2 or TRBV6-3 and TRBJ1-4, with D possibly matching TRBD1 (5 bases). V was pared by 4 bases and J by 0 bases, with 15 bases between. The CDR3 consists of 17 residues. Germline V gene data show CDR1 as MNHEY and CDR2 as SVGEGT. This chain's CDR3 is CASSSPGPTTTNEKLFF. The CDR3 nucleotides read TGTGCCAGCAGTTCCCCAGGGCCCACGACAACTAATGAAAAACTGTTTTTT.

The chain joins TRBV7-8 to TRBJ1-2, with no clear D. The CDR3 is 11 amino acids. Germline loops: CDR1 SGHVS, CDR2 FQNEAQ. V shed 4 bases and J shed 3 bases, with 3 bases lying between them. The CDR3 reads CASSYDYGYTF. CDR3 in DNA: TGTGCCAGCAGCTACGACTATGGCTACACCTTC.

In its sample, this clonotype was seen a few times. The CDR3 region is CASSQVGPQPPTDTQYF. DNA for the CDR3: TGTGCCAGCAGCCAAGTCGGCCCCCAGCCCCCCACAGATACGCAGTATTTT. This chain connects TRBV14 to TRBJ2-3; D not certain. The CDR3 loop spans 17 amino acids. In germline, CDR1 is SGHDN, CDR2 FVKESK. V was trimmed by 1 base and J by 2 bases, leaving 16 bases between them.

V gene TRBV6-5 combines with J gene TRBJ2-3; no firm D call. V lost 0 bases to trimming and J lost 0 bases, with 7 bases between them. The CDR3 length is 15 residues. Germline V CDR1 and CDR2: MNHEY, SVGAGI. The CDR3 loop reads CASSYSWASTDTQYF. The DNA of the CDR3 is TGTGCCAGCAGTTACTCGTGGGCTAGCACAGATACGCAGTATTTT.

This clonotype was observed many times. The CDR3 reads CASSLSGDSLTEAFF. In DNA, the CDR3 is TGTGCCAGCAGTTTATCAGGGGACAGTTTAACTGAAGCTTTCTTT. The chain uses TRBV27 and TRBJ1-1; the match to TRBD1 covers 7 bases. V shed 0 bases and J 5 bases; nucleotides not matched to a gene: 6. CDR3 length: 15 residues. Germline CDR1 and CDR2: MNHEY and SMNVEV (reference sequence).

This clonotype was observed a handful of times. This clone may be a read error of a much larger clone one base away. Because it lacks the conserved phenylalanine or tryptophan at the end, this CDR3 is likely a read error. V and J are TRBV4-1 and TRBJ1-5; 8 bases map to TRBD1. The CDR3 spans 15 residues. The V and J ends lost 2 bases and 2 bases, in that order; junction bases with no gene match: 2. Germline V lookup: CDR1 MGHRA, CDR2 YSYEKL. The CDR3 spells CASSQLTGGNQPQHS. The CDR3 DNA reads TGCGCCAGCAGCCAACTGACAGGGGGCAATCAGCCCCAGCATTCT.